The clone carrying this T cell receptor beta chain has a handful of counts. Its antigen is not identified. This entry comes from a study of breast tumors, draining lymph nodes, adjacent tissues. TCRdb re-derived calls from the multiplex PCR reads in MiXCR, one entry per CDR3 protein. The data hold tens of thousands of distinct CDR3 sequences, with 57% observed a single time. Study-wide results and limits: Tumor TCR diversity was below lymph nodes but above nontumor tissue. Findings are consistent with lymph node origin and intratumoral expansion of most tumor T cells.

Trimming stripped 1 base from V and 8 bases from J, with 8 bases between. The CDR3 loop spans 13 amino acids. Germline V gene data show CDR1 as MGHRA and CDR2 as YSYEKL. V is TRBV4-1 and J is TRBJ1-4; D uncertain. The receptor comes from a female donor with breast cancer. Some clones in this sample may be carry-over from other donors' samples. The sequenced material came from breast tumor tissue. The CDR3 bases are TGCGCCAGCAGCCAAGGACTGGCCGAAAAACTGTTTTTT. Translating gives CASSQGLAEKLFF.